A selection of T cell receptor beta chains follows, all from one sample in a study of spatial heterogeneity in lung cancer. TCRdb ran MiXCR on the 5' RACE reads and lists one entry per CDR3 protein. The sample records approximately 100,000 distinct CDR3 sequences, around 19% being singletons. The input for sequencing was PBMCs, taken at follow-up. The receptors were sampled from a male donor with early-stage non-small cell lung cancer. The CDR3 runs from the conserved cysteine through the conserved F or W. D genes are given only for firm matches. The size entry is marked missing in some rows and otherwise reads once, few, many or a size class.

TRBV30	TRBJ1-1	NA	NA	CAWIKGGWPEAFF	TGTGCCTGGATTAAAGGCGGGTGGCCTGAAGCTTTCTTT
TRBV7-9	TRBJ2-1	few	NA	CASREPLRTGTQVNEQFF	TGTGCCAGCAGGGAACCCCTTCGTACGGGGACTCAAGTTAATGAGCAGTTCTTC
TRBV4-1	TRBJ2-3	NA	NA	CASSFAQYF	TGCGCCAGCAGCTTCGCGCAGTATTTT
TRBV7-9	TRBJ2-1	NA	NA	CASSLVGTFNEQFF	TGTGCCAGCAGCTTAGTTGGTACTTTCAATGAGCAGTTCTTC
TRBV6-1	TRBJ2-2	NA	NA	CASSDWGTANTGELFF	TGTGCCAGCAGTGATTGGGGGACGGCGAACACCGGGGAGCTGTTTTTT
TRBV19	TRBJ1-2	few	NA	CASTNGRTTRLGGYTF	TGTGCCAGTACCAACGGCCGGACTACGAGACTTGGGGGCTACACCTTC
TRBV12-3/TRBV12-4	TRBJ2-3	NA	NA	CASSSTLQGTQYF	TGTGCCAGCAGTTCGACGCTTCAAGGGACGCAGTATTTT
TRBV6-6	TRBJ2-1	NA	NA	CASRDAGHSSYNEQFF	TGTGCCAGCAGAGATGCGGGGCATAGCTCCTACAATGAGCAGTTCTTC
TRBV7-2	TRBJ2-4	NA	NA	CASSFGGGSIAKNIQYF	TGTGCCAGCAGCTTTGGGGGCGGAAGCATAGCCAAAAACATTCAGTACTTC
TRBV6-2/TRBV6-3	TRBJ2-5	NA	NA	CASSRLSETQYF	TGTGCCAGCAGTCGACTCTCGGAGACCCAGTACTTC
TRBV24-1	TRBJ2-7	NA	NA	CATSDPAAGRNEQYF	TGTGCCACCAGTGATCCCGCGGCAGGGCGGAACGAGCAGTACTTC
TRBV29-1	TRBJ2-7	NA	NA	CSVEDLDEQYF	TGCAGCGTTGAAGATCTAGACGAGCAGTACTTC
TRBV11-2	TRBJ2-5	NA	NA	CASSALRVAAVQETQYF	TGTGCCAGCAGCGCCCTTCGGGTAGCGGCAGTCCAAGAGACCCAGTACTTC
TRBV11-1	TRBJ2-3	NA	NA	CASSHNTDTQYF	TGTGCCAGCAGCCACAACACAGATACGCAGTATTTT
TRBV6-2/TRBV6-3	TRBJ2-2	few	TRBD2	CASSPGLAGYTGELFF	TGTGCCAGCAGTCCGGGACTAGCGGGGTACACCGGGGAGCTGTTTTTT
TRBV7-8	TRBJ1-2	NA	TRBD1	CASSTRQGNYGYTF	TGTGCCAGCAGCACACGACAGGGAAACTATGGCTACACCTTC